The 9 T cell receptor beta chains presented below share a single source sample, sequenced in a study of PD-L1 blockade in urothelial cancer. Generated by immunoSEQ multiplex PCR, the TCRdb table keeps only in-frame clones and is missing some. Among under 60,000 clones listed, approximately 86% were seen once. The time point denotes: peripheral blood 6 weeks after treatment start. Sequenced here: PBMCs, sampled around atezolizumab (anti-PD-L1) treatment. These receptor sequences come from a man aged 60-69 years with urothelial cancer.

The chain uses TRBV4-2 and TRBJ1-3; tentatively, D is TRBD1 (5 bases). Per the germline V gene, CDR1 is LGHNA and CDR2 is YNFKEQ. Trimming took 1 base from V and 0 from J, leaving 16 bases between them. CDR3 length: 18 residues. This CDR3 reads CASSQVGLPDNSGNTIYF. CDR3 bases: TGTGCCAGCAGCCAAGTGGGCTTGCCGGACAACTCTGGAAACACCATATATTTT.

The chain uses TRBV11-2 and TRBJ1-1; D perhaps matches TRBD1 (5 bases). Deletions cut 4 bases from V and 1 base from J, with 19 bases between. The CDR3 length is 17 residues. CDR1 is SGHAT and CDR2 is FQNNGV in the germline V gene. The CDR3 reads CASSSRGGGPPNTEAFF. CDR3 nucleotide sequence: TGTGCCAGCAGCTCCCGGGGCGGGGGTCCCCCGAACACTGAAGCTTTCTTT.

This clone was detected only once. The chain links TRBV5-1 to TRBJ1-1; 8 bases map to TRBD1. The CDR3 contains 15 residues. Germline CDR1 SGHRS, CDR2 YFSETQ. Trimming at V came to 6 bases and at J to 2 bases, leaving 9 bases not matched to a gene. The CDR3 is CASTLSGTGNTEAFF. The CDR3 DNA reads as TGCGCCAGCACCTTATCTGGGACAGGTAACACTGAAGCTTTCTTT.

As regards this clone: At one of its ends the junction is not consistent with the germline gene, which may arise from a read error. This sequence joins TRBV7-7 and TRBJ2-7, with TRBD1 matching over 10 bases. The CDR3 is made up of 15 amino acids. CDR1 is SSHAT and CDR2 is FNYEAQ in the germline V gene (reference sequence). CDR3 nucleotide sequence: TGTGCTAGCAGCTTAGGACAGGGGGGGTCCTACGAGCAGTACTTC. It yields the protein CASSLGQGGSYEQYF. Filled out from reference TRBV7-7 and TRBJ2-7, the complete variable domain reads GAGVSQSPRYKVTKRGQDVTLRCDPISSHATLYWYQQALGQGPEFLTYFNYEAQPDKSGLPSDRFSAERPEGSISTLTIQRTEQRDSAMYRCASSLGQGGSYEQYFGPGTRLTVT.

The chain carries TRBV5-1 and TRBJ2-7, with 9 positions matching TRBD1. Germline V gene sequence: CDR1 SGHRS, CDR2 YFSETQ. The CDR3 length is 14 residues. J was trimmed by 3 bases and V by 4 bases; bases with no gene match: 5. As DNA, the CDR3 is TGCGCCAGCAGCAGGACAGGGGACCGCTACGAGCAGTACTTC. This gives the protein CASSRTGDRYEQYF.

J is TRBJ2-3 and V is TRBV30; 9 bases fit TRBD2. The junction had 6 bases not matched to a gene; V was cut back by 2 bases and J by 3 bases. This CDR3 region has 15 residues. The germline CDR1 and CDR2 sequences are GTSNPN and SVGIG (reference sequence). For the CDR3, the DNA is TGTGCCTGGAGTAGGCGGGGGGGCCCGACAGATACGCAGTATTTT. It translates to CAWSRRGGPTDTQYF.

The CDR3: CASSTGISGNTIYF. The DNA of the CDR3 is TGTGCCAGCAGCACGGGGATATCTGGAAACACCATATATTTT. The chain carries TRBV7-9 and TRBJ1-3; D is ambiguous. The CDR3 is made up of 14 amino acids. Germline loops: CDR1 SEHNR, CDR2 FQNEAQ (reference sequence). V lost 5 bases to trimming and J lost 1 base, with 9 bases between them.

This rearrangement joins TRBV5-1 to TRBJ2-3; perhaps TRBD1 as D (6 bases). Trimming stripped 0 bases from V and 5 bases from J, with 13 bases between. CDR3 length equals 15 residues. Germline CDR1 is SGHRS and CDR2 is YFSETQ. This CDR3 reads CASSLGQETGDTQYF. The DNA for the CDR3 is TGCGCCAGCAGCTTGGGGCAGGAGACAGGAGATACGCAGTATTTT.

A remark on this clone: At one end the junction does not follow the germline gene, possibly because of a read error. The V call is TRBV7-9, the J call TRBJ2-5; 7 bases line up with TRBD2. The CDR3 has 12 amino acids. The V gene's germline CDR1 is SEHNR and CDR2 FQNEAQ (reference sequence). The DNA for the CDR3 is TGTGCCAGCAGCTCCACTAGCGCCACACCAAACTTC. Amino acids: CASSSTSATPNF.